Listed here are 17 T cell receptor beta chains from one sample, sequenced in a study of PD-L1 blockade in urothelial cancer. TCRdb's copy holds only in-frame clones and misses some; the assay was immunoSEQ multiplex PCR. The table has about 45,000 clones, about 87% seen once; the top ten hold less than 4%. The material sequenced was PBMCs, taken around atezolizumab (anti-PD-L1) treatment. These receptors originate from an older man with urothelial cancer.

This rearrangement joins TRBV6-5 to TRBJ1-1, with D hard to call. V gave up 7 bases and J gave up 8 bases, with 14 bases separating them. The CDR3 is 12 amino acids. The germline V gene has CDR1 MNHEY and CDR2 SVGAGI. CDR3: CASTLNGLEAFF. The CDR3 DNA is TGTGCCAGCACCCTTAATGGACTCGAAGCTTTCTTT.

This clone was counted only a few times. The chain joins TRBV10-3 to TRBJ1-1; D gene ambiguous. Between the trimmed V and J ends, which lost 6 bases and 2 bases, there was a span of 13 bases. This CDR3 is built from 14 residues. The germline CDR1 and CDR2 sequences are ENHRY and SYGVKD. In nucleotides, the CDR3 is TGTGCCATCAGCCCCTTCGACAAAAACACTGAAGCTTTCTTT. It encodes CAISPFDKNTEAFF.

V gene TRBV2 combines with J gene TRBJ2-7; TRBD1 agrees at 11 bases. Per the germline V gene, CDR1 is SNHLY and CDR2 is FYNNEI. J lost 0 bases, V lost 5 bases, and 9 bases had no gene match. CDR3 length: 17 residues. This CDR3 reads CASSRTGGRTSSYEQYF. CDR3 coding DNA: TGTGCCAGCAGTAGGACAGGGGGCCGAACGAGCTCCTACGAGCAGTACTTC.

The chain is built from TRBV6-5 and TRBJ1-2, with 10 bases lining up with TRBD1. Germline assignment: CDR1 MNHEY and CDR2 SVGAGI. The CDR3 runs to 14 residues. With 5 bases clipped from V and 7 bases from J, the junction kept 7 bases outside the gene matches. DNA of the CDR3: TGTGCCAGCAGTACCCCGACAGGGGGCGGTGGCTACACCTTC. This encodes CASSTPTGGGGYTF.

The rearrangement joins TRBV10-1 to TRBJ2-7, with 8 bases matching TRBD2. This CDR3 has 15 amino acids. The V segment lost 3 bases and the J segment 0 bases; nucleotides outside the gene matches: 4. Looked up from germline, CDR1 is WNHNN and CDR2 is SYGVQD (reference sequence). CDR3 in DNA: TGCGCCAGCAGTGACCCCAGCGGGAGCTCCTACGAGCAGTACTTC. Encoded protein: CASSDPSGSSYEQYF.

The V call is TRBV7-6, the J call TRBJ1-2; possibly TRBD1 for D (5 bases). The V gene's germline CDR1 is SGHVS and CDR2 FNYEAQ. The CDR3 extends over 13 amino acids. Trimming stripped 5 bases from V and 4 bases from J, with 11 bases between. CDR3 sequence (DNA): TGTGCCAGCAGCGCCGAACAGGCCTATGGCTACACCTTC. This encodes CASSAEQAYGYTF. The full variable domain, rest sourced from reference TRBV7-6 and TRBJ1-2, is GAGVSQSPRYKVTKRGQDVALRCDPISGHVSLYWYRQALGQGPEFLTYFNYEAQQDKSGLPNDRFSAERPEGSISTLTIQRTEQRDSAMYRCASSAEQAYGYTFGSGTRLTVV.

This sequence joins TRBV19 and TRBJ1-5; 7 positions agree with TRBD1. This CDR3 is 15 amino acids long. Germline V CDR1 and CDR2: LNHDA, SQIVND (reference sequence). The trim removed 3 bases at V and 0 bases at J, leaving 2 bases unmatched. In DNA, the CDR3 is TGTGCCAGTAGTATCTCAGGGGGTAGCAATCAGCCCCAGCATTTT. Translation gives CASSISGGSNQPQHF.

V gene TRBV4-1 combines with J gene TRBJ1-4; no firm D call. The CDR3 has 14 residues. Germline lookup yields CDR1 MGHRA and CDR2 YSYEKL. Trimming removed 1 base from V and 4 bases from J, with 7 bases in between. CDR3 coding DNA: TGCGCCAGCAGCCAAGGCAGAATTAATGAAAAACTGTTTTTT. Amino acids: CASSQGRINEKLFF.

V gene TRBV7-9 combines with J gene TRBJ1-3; unclear D gene. Germline V gene sequence: CDR1 SEHNR, CDR2 FQNEAQ (reference sequence). Trimming took off 1 base at V and 0 bases at J, with 13 bases between the two ends. The CDR3 loop spans 17 amino acids. The CDR3 DNA reads as TGTGCCAGCAGCTTAGAAGTCAGCGGCACCTCTGGAAACACCATATATTTT. It translates to CASSLEVSGTSGNTIYF.

The rearrangement uses TRBV11-3 and TRBJ2-1, with TRBD2 matching over 13 bases. The V and J ends lost 5 bases and 0 bases, in that order; junction bases with no gene match: 10. This CDR3 has 19 amino acids. Per germline, CDR1 SGHNT and CDR2 YENEEA. DNA for the CDR3: TGTGCCAGCAGCCCCGCCGGGACTAGCGGGGTTAGCTCCTACAATGAGCAGTTCTTC. Translating it yields CASSPAGTSGVSSYNEQFF.

The CDR3 DNA reads as TGTGCCAGCAGCTCAACAAAATGGACACCCTCAGAAGGGTATTTT. Translating gives CASSSTKWTPSEGYF. V is TRBV7-9 and J is TRBJ2-3, with D maybe TRBD1 (5 bases). This CDR3 has 15 amino acids. The V end was cut by 4 bases, the J end by 14 bases, with 25 bases between. Germline V gene sequence: CDR1 SEHNR, CDR2 FQNEAQ (reference sequence). Full variable domain (missing parts from reference TRBV7-9 and TRBJ2-3): DTGVSQNPRHKITKRGQNVTFRCDPISEHNRLYWYRQTLGQGPEFLTYFQNEAQLEKSRLLSDRFSAERPKGSFSTLEIQRTEQGDSAMYLCASSSTKWTPSEGYFGPGTRLTVL.

This chain uses TRBV9 with TRBJ2-7; 10 bases are shared with TRBD2. The V and J ends lost 4 bases and 7 bases, in that order; junction bases with no gene match: 11. The CDR3 runs 15 residues. In germline, CDR1 is SGDLS, CDR2 YYNGEE. The DNA for the CDR3 is TGTGCCAGCAGCCGCGGGGCAGCGGGAGGGAGTGAGCAGTACTTC. The encoded protein is CASSRGAAGGSEQYF.

The chain employs TRBV6-6 and TRBJ2-3; D is undetermined. Trimming took 2 bases from V and 10 from J, leaving 16 bases between them. This CDR3 is 14 amino acids long. CDR1 is MNHNY, CDR2 SVGAGI, per germline (reference sequence). The CDR3 is CASSYLGGEYAQYF. Here the CDR3 DNA reads TGTGCCAGCAGTTACCTCGGCGGAGAGTATGCGCAGTATTTT.

The chain uses TRBV6-4 and TRBJ2-7; D may be TRBD2 (7 bases). Trimming pared 4 bases from V and 5 bases from J, leaving 15 bases between. The length of the CDR3 is 14 residues. Germline V gene sequence: CDR1 MRHNA, CDR2 SNTAGT. This CDR3 is CASSAGGLRNEQYF. Written as DNA, the CDR3 is TGTGCCAGCAGTGCCGGGGGGCTAAGGAACGAGCAGTACTTC.

V usage is TRBV5-1 and J usage is TRBJ2-2; weak D call: TRBD2 (5 bases). The V gene lost 1 base and the J gene lost 5 bases, with 15 bases spanning the gap. This CDR3 comprises 16 residues. The germline CDR1 and CDR2 sequences are SGHRS and YFSETQ. The DNA for the CDR3 is TGCGCCAGCAGCTTGAGGTCTAGAGGGAGAACCGGGGAGCTGTTTTTT. Translation gives CASSLRSRGRTGELFF.

The chain recombines TRBV11-3 with TRBJ2-5, with D perhaps matching TRBD1 (5 bases). CDR1 is SGHNT and CDR2 is YENEEA in the germline V gene. Trimming removed 1 base from V and 4 bases from J, with 7 bases in between. This CDR3 is 13 amino acids long. The CDR3 sequence: CASSLGRAETQYF. The CDR3 DNA sequence: TGTGCCAGCAGCTTAGGCAGGGCAGAGACCCAGTACTTC.

The V gene is TRBV28, the J gene TRBJ2-5; D remains ambiguous. The CDR3 length is 12 residues. CDR1 and CDR2 from the germline V gene are MDHEN and SYDVKM. V was trimmed by 6 bases and J by 5 bases, leaving 10 bases between them. CDR3 in DNA: TGTGCCAGCAGCGGAGCTAAGGAGACCCAGTACTTC. Translation: CASSGAKETQYF.